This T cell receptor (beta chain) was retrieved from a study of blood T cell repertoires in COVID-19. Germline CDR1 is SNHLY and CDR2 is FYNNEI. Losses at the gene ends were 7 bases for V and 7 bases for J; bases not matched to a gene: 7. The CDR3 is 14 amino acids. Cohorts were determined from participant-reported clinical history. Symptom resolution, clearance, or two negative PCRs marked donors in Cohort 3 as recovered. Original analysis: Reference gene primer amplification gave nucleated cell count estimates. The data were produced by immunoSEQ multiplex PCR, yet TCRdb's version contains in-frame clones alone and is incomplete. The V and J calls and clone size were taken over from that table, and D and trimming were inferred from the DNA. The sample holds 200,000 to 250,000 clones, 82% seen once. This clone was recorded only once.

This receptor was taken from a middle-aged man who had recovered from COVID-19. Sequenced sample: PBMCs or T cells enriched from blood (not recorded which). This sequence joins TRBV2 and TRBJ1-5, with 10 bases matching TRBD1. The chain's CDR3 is CASNRGTGEQPQHF. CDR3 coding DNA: TGTGCCAGCAATAGGGGGACAGGGGAACAGCCCCAGCATTTT. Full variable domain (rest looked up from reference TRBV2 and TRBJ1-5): EPEVTQTPSHQVTQMGQEVILRCVPISNHLYFYWYRQILGQKVEFLVSFYNNEISEKSEIFDDQFSVERPDGSNFTLKIRSTKLEDSAMYFCASNRGTGEQPQHFGDGTRLSIL.